The 23 T cell receptor beta chains given below trace back to one sample, sequenced in a study of T cells after yellow fever vaccination. TCRdb called the 5' RACE reads again in MiXCR, with one record for every CDR3 protein. The sample holds about 300,000 distinct CDR3 sequences; roughly 9% are singletons and the top ten take 3% to 3.5%. The material sequenced was CD4+ T cells sorted from PBMCs, taken 5 days after the yellow fever booster vaccination. All receptors derive from a young man who received the YFV17D yellow fever vaccine.

This chain links TRBV7-9 with TRBJ2-3, with D maybe TRBD2 (6 bases). CDR1 is SEHNR and CDR2 is FQNEAQ in the germline V gene (reference sequence). V was shortened by 6 bases and J by 8 bases, with 15 bases between the two germline ends. This CDR3 comprises 13 residues. CDR3 residues: CASSLPSASTQYF. Written as DNA, the CDR3 is TGTGCCAGCAGTCTTCCTAGCGCTTCTACGCAGTATTTT.

This clonotype was seen many times. V and J are TRBV7-2 and TRBJ2-4; D is unresolved. The CDR3 contains 17 residues. Trimming took off 5 bases at V and 1 base at J, with 18 bases between the two ends. The germline gives CDR1 SGHTA, CDR2 FQGNSA. CDR3 sequence: CASSPSARQGAKNIQYF. For the CDR3, the DNA is TGTGCCAGCAGCCCGAGTGCTCGACAAGGGGCCAAAAACATTCAGTACTTC.

This clonotype was detected only a few times. The chain carries TRBV18 and TRBJ2-2; 8 bases fit TRBD1. The length of the CDR3 is 15 residues. V dropped 2 bases and J dropped 6; count of bases not matched to a gene: 5. The germline CDR1 and CDR2 sequences are KGHSH and LQKENI. This CDR3 reads CASSPRTGSAGELFF. The CDR3 DNA is TGTGCCAGCTCACCAAGGACAGGGTCTGCCGGGGAGCTGTTTTTT.

In this sample, this clonotype turned up a few times. The chain joins TRBV4-1 to TRBJ1-1; TRBD1 aligns across 7 bases. The CDR3 covers 19 residues. V shed 6 bases, J shed 0 bases, and the junction held 19 bases outside the gene matches. The germline V gene has CDR1 MGHRA and CDR2 YSYEKL. The CDR3 DNA reads as TGCGCCAGCAGTCGAATACTAGGGGGACAGAACCGAGTGAACACTGAAGCTTTCTTT. As protein: CASSRILGGQNRVNTEAFF.

This clonotype was found many times. The chain combines TRBV11-2 with TRBJ2-1, with a possible D match to TRBD2 (6 bases). CDR3 length equals 13 residues. The V and J ends lost 0 bases and 7 bases respectively, with 7 bases between them. Germline lookup yields CDR1 SGHAT and CDR2 FQNNGV. The CDR3 coding sequence is TGTGCCAGCAGCTTAGACCTAGCGAATGAGCAGTTCTTC. It encodes CASSLDLANEQFF.

At least ten counts were recorded for this clonotype. The chain couples TRBV2 to TRBJ2-7, with TRBD1 matching over 8 bases. The germline V gene has CDR1 SNHLY and CDR2 FYNNEI. This CDR3 contains 15 residues. Trimming removed 5 bases from V and 2 bases from J; junction bases left unmatched: 8. CDR3 coding DNA: TGTGCCAGCAGTACGGACAGGGACCCGACCTACGAGCAGTACTTC. Protein: CASSTDRDPTYEQYF.

Only a few counts were recorded for this clonotype. The chain has TRBV20-1 and TRBJ1-6, with TRBD1 identical over 7 bases. Per germline, CDR1 DFQATT and CDR2 SNEGSKA (reference sequence). V shed 1 base and J 7 bases; nucleotides not matched to a gene: 4. This CDR3 has 14 residues. The CDR3 spells CSARGQGPNSPLHF. The CDR3 bases are TGCAGTGCTAGAGGACAGGGTCCCAATTCACCCCTCCACTTT.

This clonotype was seen a single time. The rearrangement joins TRBV4-1 to TRBJ1-1, with D possibly matching TRBD1 (5 bases). V was pared by 3 bases and J by 2 bases, with 19 bases between. The CDR3 extends over 17 amino acids. The germline CDR1 and CDR2 sequences are MGHRA and YSYEKL. The CDR3 DNA sequence: TGCGCCAGCAGCCAGAACTTGGGGGTCGTTTTCAACACTGAAGCTTTCTTT. Encoded protein: CASSQNLGVVFNTEAFF.

The rearrangement joins TRBV7-2 to TRBJ2-3; the D is unclear. This CDR3 has 14 amino acids. Trimming stripped 3 bases from V and 2 bases from J, with 9 bases between. The germline CDR1 and CDR2 sequences are SGHTA and FQGNSA. Here the CDR3 DNA reads TGTGCCAGCAGCTTTATGCAGACCACAGATACGCAGTATTTT. It specifies CASSFMQTTDTQYF.

The rearrangement links TRBV4-3 to TRBJ1-5, with D tentatively TRBD1 (6 bases). The CDR3 sequence is 15 residues long. Germline lookup yields CDR1 LGHNA and CDR2 YSLEER. Trimming removed 0 bases at V and 4 bases at J, with 10 bases between. CDR3 sequence (DNA): TGCGCCAGCAGCCAAGATCGGACAGAGAATCAGCCCCAGCATTTT. Amino acid sequence: CASSQDRTENQPQHF.

The gene calls are TRBV3-1 and TRBJ1-1; 9 bases are shared with TRBD1. The trim removed 5 bases at V and 5 bases at J, leaving 9 bases unmatched. CDR1 is LGHDT, CDR2 YNNKEL, per germline (reference sequence). CDR3 length: 15 amino acids. The CDR3 bases are TGTGCCAGCAGCTGGCGCGGACAGGGGATTACTGAAGCTTTCTTT. Translation gives CASSWRGQGITEAFF.

The chain carries TRBV5-1 and TRBJ2-7, with a weak D call TRBD2 (6 bases). V was trimmed by 4 bases and J by 0 bases, leaving 11 bases between them. CDR3 length: 14 residues. The germline V gene has CDR1 SGHRS and CDR2 YFSETQ. CDR3 sequence: CASSEQGGSYEQYV. In DNA form, the CDR3 reads TGCGCCAGCAGCGAGCAGGGAGGCTCCTACGAGCAGTACGTC.

The chain carries TRBV7-2 and TRBJ2-1, with D hard to call. Between the trimmed V and J ends, which lost 3 bases and 8 bases, there was a span of 11 bases. Germline values: CDR1 SGHTA, CDR2 FQGNSA. This CDR3 region has 13 residues. CDR3 nucleotide sequence: TGTGCCAGCAGCTTCCTCAGTTCCGATGAGCAGTTCTTC. Protein product: CASSFLSSDEQFF.

The sample holds a few counts of this clonotype. The CDR3 here is CASSQGNNSPLHF. The CDR3 DNA is TGTGCCAGCAGCCAAGGCAACAATTCACCCCTCCACTTT. The chain uses TRBV14 and TRBJ1-6; D is unresolved. This CDR3 region has 13 residues. Germline-derived CDR1 and CDR2 are SGHDN and FVKESK. The germline V and J ends were trimmed by 1 base and 7 bases, with 5 bases remaining between them.

The CDR3 loop reads CASSDIQGFGYGYTF. The CDR3 nucleotides read TGTGCCAGCAGTGATATACAGGGCTTCGGCTATGGCTACACCTTC. The chain carries TRBV25-1 and TRBJ1-2, with a weak D call TRBD1 (6 bases). V lost 3 bases and J 4 bases, leaving 15 bases between the germline ends. The CDR3 sequence is 15 residues long. Germline loops: CDR1 MGHDK, CDR2 SYGVNS.

Only a few counts were recorded for this clonotype. The J gene is TRBJ1-6, the V gene TRBV5-1; TRBD1 agrees at 7 bases. CDR1 and CDR2 from the germline V gene are SGHRS and YFSETQ. The CDR3 length is 16 residues. The V segment lost 7 bases and the J segment 7 bases; nucleotides outside the gene matches: 14. The CDR3 sequence: CASASRPGTENSPLHF. CDR3 in DNA: TGCGCCAGCGCCTCCCGCCCCGGGACAGAAAATTCACCCCTCCACTTT.

The table lists this clonotype with many counts. This chain's CDR3 is CASSFTGVETDTQYF. In nucleotides, the CDR3 is TGTGCCAGCAGCTTTACGGGGGTTGAGACAGATACGCAGTATTTT. The chain couples TRBV7-3 to TRBJ2-3; D perhaps matches TRBD2 (6 bases). Germline CDR1 is SGHTA and CDR2 is FQGTGA. Trimming left V 3 bases short and J 3 bases short, with 13 bases between. The CDR3 is made up of 15 amino acids.

The rearrangement links TRBV7-2 to TRBJ2-3; D is uncertain. In germline, CDR1 is SGHTA, CDR2 FQGNSA. The CDR3 extends over 15 amino acids. Trimming removed 3 bases from V and 1 base from J, with 11 bases in between. Here the CDR3 reads CASSFLDTRTDTQYF. The CDR3, as DNA: TGTGCCAGCAGCTTCCTCGACACCCGCACAGATACGCAGTATTTT.

This clonotype was counted a few times. CDR3 DNA sequence: TGTGCCAGCAGCTATAACGCGGGGGCGAACACCGGGGAGCTGTTTTTT. This codes for CASSYNAGANTGELFF. This chain joins TRBV7-2 and TRBJ2-2, with 7 bases aligning to TRBD2. This CDR3 is built from 16 residues. Germline values: CDR1 SGHTA, CDR2 FQGNSA. V lost 4 bases to trimming and J lost 0 bases; unmatched junction nucleotides: 5.

In its sample, this clonotype was seen many times. This chain connects TRBV11-2 to TRBJ2-5; D might be TRBD1 (6 bases). With 5 bases removed from V and 5 bases from J, the gap between germline ends came to 15 bases. Germline CDR1 and CDR2: SGHAT and FQNNGV. CDR3 length equals 14 residues. The CDR3 nucleotides are TGTGCCAGCAGCGGTGAGACAGGTTGGGAGACCCAGTACTTC. Translated: CASSGETGWETQYF. Full variable domain (outside the CDR3, taken from reference TRBV11-2 and TRBJ2-5): EAGVAQSPRYKIIEKRQSVAFWCNPISGHATLYWYQQILGQGPKLLIQFQNNGVVDDSQLPKDRFSAERLKGVDSTLKIQPAKLEDSAVYLCASSGETGWETQYFGPGTRLLVL.

The chain employs TRBV7-9 and TRBJ1-2, with TRBD1 identical over 8 bases. The CDR3 length is 14 residues. V dropped 4 bases and J dropped 6; count of bases not matched to a gene: 7. CDR1 and CDR2 (germline): SEHNR, FQNEAQ (reference sequence). The CDR3 nucleotides read TGTGCCAGCAGCTCCGGGACAGGTGATCATGGCTACACCTTC. It yields the protein CASSSGTGDHGYTF. Full variable domain (rest looked up from reference TRBV7-9 and TRBJ1-2): DTGVSQNPRHKITKRGQNVTFRCDPISEHNRLYWYRQTLGQGPEFLTYFQNEAQLEKSRLLSDRFSAERPKGSFSTLEIQRTEQGDSAMYLCASSSGTGDHGYTFGSGTRLTVV.

The gene calls are TRBV11-2 and TRBJ1-4, with D possibly matching TRBD1 (5 bases). V lost 4 bases to trimming and J lost 9 bases, with 18 bases between them. The CDR3 has 15 amino acids. The germline CDR1 and CDR2 sequences are SGHAT and FQNNGV. CDR3 region: CASSWGPGRKKKLFF. CDR3 in DNA: TGTGCCAGCAGCTGGGGTCCGGGACGGAAAAAAAAACTGTTTTTT.

This sequence joins TRBV5-1 and TRBJ2-5; a weak D match, TRBD2 (6 bases). Germline loops: CDR1 SGHRS, CDR2 YFSETQ. Trimming removed 2 bases from V and 2 bases from J, with 10 bases in between. This CDR3 has 14 amino acids. CDR3 coding DNA: TGCGCCAGCAGCTTCGCGGGAAAACAAGAGACCCAGTACTTC. Translation: CASSFAGKQETQYF.